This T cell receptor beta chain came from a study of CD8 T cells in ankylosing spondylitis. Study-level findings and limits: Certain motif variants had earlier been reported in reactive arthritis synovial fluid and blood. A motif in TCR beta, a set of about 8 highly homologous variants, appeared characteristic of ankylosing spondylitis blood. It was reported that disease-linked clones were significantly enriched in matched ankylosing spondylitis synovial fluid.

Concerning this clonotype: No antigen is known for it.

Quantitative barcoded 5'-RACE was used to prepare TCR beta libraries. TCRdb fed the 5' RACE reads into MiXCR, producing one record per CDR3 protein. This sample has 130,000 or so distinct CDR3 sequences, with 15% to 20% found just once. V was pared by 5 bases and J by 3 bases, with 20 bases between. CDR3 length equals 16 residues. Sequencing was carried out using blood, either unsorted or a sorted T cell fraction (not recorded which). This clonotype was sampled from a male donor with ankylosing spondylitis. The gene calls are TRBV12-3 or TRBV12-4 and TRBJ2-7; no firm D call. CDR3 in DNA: TGTGCCAGCAGTGTAATCCTTGGTTCGCCCTACTACGAGCAGTACTTC. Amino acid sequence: CASSVILGSPYYEQYF.